This TCR beta chain emerged from a study of cytomegalovirus exposure and HLA in healthy donors. Overall study findings and caveats: At a 0.05 false discovery rate, a later analysis found 16,951 TCR beta sequences to be associated with HLA alleles. A link between a missense DCLRE1C variant and TCR beta V- and J-gene trimming emerged from a later analysis. For most TCR sequences rarity was the rule, although some public TCRs occurred in many donors. Researchers had no immune exposure information except CMV serostatus available.

The CDR3 has 15 residues. Germline V lookup: CDR1 MNHNS, CDR2 SASEGT. The V end lost 4 bases, the J end lost 1 base, and 12 bases lay between the germline ends. This clone turned up a few times. Its antigen is not known. The PCR ran on 60 Vbeta and 13 Jbeta primers. The method was immunoSEQ multiplex PCR; TCRdb's version includes in-frame clones alone and lacks a portion of them. Of about 140,000 clones in the sample, 82% were seen once. The receptor was derived from a man younger than 35 in good health and CMV-seropositive. Material for sequencing was PBMCs. The genes are TRBV6-1 and TRBJ2-3, with D tentatively TRBD1 (6 bases). CDR3 protein: CASSAGEAGTDTQYF. CDR3 bases: TGTGCCAGCAGTGCAGGGGAAGCGGGCACAGATACGCAGTATTTT.